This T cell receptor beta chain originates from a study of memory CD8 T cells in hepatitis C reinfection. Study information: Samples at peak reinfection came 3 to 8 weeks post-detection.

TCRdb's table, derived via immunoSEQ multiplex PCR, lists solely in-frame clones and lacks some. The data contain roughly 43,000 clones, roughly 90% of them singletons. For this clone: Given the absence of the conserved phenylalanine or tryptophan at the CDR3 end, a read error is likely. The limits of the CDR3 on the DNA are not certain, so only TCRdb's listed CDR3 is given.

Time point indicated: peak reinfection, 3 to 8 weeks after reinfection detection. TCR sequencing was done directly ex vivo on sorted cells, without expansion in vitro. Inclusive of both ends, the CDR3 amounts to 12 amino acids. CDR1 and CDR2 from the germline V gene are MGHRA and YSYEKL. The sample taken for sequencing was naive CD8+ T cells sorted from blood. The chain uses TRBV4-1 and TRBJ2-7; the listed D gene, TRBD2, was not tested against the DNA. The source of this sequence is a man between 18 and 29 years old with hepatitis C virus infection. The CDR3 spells CASSSAGTSGPG.